This T cell receptor (beta chain) comes out of a study of blood T cell repertoires in COVID-19. As for the study in general: The United States, Italy and Spain provided the acute and convalescent COVID-19 samples. Sources were T cells, B-cell-depleted T cells, or PBMCs; the material itself was cDNA or gDNA.

Seattle researchers signed up patients amid active infection and tracked them longitudinally. Under the authors' procedure: Scientists estimated how many nucleated cells there were by amplifying reference gene primers. Sequencing used immunoSEQ multiplex PCR; TCRdb keeps in-frame clones, though not all of them. That table is the source of V, J and clone size, and D and trimming were worked out from the DNA. This table has about 390,000 clones, about 89% appearing once. Germline V gene data show CDR1 as SGHTA and CDR2 as FQGNSA. Trimming cost V 5 bases and J 3 bases, with 10 bases left between them. The CDR3 loop spans 13 amino acids.

The chain is built from TRBV7-2 and TRBJ2-5, with D unresolved. The sequenced sample consisted of peripheral blood. This clonotype was sampled from a woman aged 55-75 years with COVID-19, enrolled during active disease. Here the CDR3 reads CASSGKVKETQYF. The CDR3 nucleotides read TGTGCCAGCAGCGGCAAAGTCAAAGAGACCCAGTACTTC. Variable domain in full (rest from reference TRBV7-2 and TRBJ2-5): GAGVSQSPSNKVTEKGKDVELRCDPISGHTALYWYRQSLGQGLEFLIYFQGNSAPDKSGLPSDRFSAERTGGSVSTLTIQRTQQEDSAVYLCASSGKVKETQYFGPGTRLLVL.